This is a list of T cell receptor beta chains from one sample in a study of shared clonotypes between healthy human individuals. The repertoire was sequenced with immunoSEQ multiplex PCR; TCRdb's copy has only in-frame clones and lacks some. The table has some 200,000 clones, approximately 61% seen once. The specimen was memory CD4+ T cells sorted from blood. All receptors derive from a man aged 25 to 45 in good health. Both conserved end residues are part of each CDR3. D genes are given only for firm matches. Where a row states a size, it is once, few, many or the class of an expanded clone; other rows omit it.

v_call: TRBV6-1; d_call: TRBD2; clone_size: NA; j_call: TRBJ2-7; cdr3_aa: CASSGVRLAGSYEQYF
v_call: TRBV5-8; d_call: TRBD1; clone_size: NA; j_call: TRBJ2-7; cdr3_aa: CASRDRSSTYEQYF
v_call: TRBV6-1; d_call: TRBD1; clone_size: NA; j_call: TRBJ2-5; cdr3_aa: CASSEVGTGGYQETQYF
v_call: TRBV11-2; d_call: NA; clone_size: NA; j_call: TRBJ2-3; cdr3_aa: CASSSGPVDTQYF
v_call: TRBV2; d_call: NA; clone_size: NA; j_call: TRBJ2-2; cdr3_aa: CASTERGELFF
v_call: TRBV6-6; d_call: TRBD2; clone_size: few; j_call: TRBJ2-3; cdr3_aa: CATSGQTDTQYF
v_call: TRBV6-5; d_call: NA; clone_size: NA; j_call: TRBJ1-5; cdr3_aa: CASSRSNQPQHF
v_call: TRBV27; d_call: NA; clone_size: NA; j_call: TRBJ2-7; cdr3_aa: CASSFSGSYEQYF
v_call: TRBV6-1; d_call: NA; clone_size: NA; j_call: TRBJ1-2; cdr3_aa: CASRGDVANYGYTF
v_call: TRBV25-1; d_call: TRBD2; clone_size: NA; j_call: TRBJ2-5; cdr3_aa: CASSDATSGSRGSQYF
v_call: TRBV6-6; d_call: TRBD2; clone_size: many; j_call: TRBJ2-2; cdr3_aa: CASSYLSSGEGGELFF
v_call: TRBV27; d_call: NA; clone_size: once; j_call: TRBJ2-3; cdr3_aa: CASSLSRGDTQYF
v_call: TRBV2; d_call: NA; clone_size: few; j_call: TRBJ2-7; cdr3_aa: CASSLERYEQYF
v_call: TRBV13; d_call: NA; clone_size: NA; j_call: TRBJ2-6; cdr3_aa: CASSFPFNSGGQASSGANVLTF
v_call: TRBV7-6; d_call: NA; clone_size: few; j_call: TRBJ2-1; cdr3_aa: CASSLGGQGRSYNEQFF
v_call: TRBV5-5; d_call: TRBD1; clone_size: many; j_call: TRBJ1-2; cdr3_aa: CASSSGTGILAGYTF
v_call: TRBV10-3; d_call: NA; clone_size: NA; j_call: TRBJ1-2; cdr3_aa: CAISEGARNGYTF
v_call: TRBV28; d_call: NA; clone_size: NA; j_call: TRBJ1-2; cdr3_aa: CASSLPNWGNGYTF
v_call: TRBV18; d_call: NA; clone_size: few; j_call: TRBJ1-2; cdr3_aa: CASSPGINYGYTF
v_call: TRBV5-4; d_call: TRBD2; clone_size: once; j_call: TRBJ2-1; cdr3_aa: CASSLELAGTVGDEQFF
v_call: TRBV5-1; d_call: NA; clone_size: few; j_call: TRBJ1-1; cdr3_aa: CASSLAIGSMNTEAFF
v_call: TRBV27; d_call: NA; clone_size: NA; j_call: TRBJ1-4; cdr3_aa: CASSLRGFEKLFF
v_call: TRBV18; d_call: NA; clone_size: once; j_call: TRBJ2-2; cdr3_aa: CASSLLRGRGRDTGELFF
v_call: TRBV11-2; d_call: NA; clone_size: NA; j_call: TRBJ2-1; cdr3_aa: CASSFGGTRTYNEQFF
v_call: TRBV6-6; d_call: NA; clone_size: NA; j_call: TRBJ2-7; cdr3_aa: CASSSPTLSSYEQYF
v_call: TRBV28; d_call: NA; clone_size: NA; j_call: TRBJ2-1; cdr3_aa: CASSTYLASNYNEQFF
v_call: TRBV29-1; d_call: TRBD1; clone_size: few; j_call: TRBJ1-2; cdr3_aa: CSVEGQGHDRGYTF
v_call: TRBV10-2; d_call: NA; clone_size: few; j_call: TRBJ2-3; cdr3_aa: CASRLDGADTQYF
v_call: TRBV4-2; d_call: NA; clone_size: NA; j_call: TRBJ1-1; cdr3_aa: CASSRTGRDLGTEAFF
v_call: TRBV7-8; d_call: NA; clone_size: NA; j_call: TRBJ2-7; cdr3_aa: CASSLVPGEAEQYF
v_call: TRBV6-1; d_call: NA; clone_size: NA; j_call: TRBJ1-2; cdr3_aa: CASSSIQGEEGYTF
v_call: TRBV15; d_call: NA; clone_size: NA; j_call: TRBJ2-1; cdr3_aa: CATSRDPGGPDYNEQFF
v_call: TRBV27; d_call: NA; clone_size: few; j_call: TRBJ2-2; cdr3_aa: CASSLSVINTGELFF
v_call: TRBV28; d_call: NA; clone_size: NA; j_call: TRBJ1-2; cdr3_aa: CASTPNTGGDGYTF
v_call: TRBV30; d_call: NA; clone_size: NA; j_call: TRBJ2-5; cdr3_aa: CAWSERGPQTQYF
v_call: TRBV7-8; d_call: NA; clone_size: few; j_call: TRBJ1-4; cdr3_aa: CASSYQGTRFEKLFF
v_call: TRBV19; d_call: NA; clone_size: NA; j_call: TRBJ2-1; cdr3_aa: CASTPDRSSYNEQFF
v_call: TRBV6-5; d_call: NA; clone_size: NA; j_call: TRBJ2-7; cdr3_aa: CASSEPIYEQYF
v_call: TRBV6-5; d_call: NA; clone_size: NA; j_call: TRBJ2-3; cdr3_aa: CASSYSRVGDTQYF
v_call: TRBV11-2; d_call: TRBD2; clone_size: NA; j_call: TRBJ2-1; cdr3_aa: CASSLGLLAGGPDEQFF
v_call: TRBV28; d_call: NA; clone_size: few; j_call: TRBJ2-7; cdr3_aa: CASSDSSYWQYF
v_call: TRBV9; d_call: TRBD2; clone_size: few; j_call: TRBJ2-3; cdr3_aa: CASSPVAGGTDTQYF
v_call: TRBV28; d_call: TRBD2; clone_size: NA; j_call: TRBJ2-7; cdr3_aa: CASTLTSGGTYEQYF
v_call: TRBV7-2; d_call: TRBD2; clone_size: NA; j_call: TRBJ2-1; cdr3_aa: CASSLVGLAGANEQFF
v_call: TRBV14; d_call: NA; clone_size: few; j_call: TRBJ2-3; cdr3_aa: CASSQESLGAGTDTQYF
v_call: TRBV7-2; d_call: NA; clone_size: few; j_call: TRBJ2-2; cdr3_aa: CASSLEWGTPTGELFF
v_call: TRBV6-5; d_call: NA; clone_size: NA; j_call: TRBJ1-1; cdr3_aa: CASSYSRNTEAFF
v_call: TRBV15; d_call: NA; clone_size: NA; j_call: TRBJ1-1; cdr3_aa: CATSRARIPEAFF
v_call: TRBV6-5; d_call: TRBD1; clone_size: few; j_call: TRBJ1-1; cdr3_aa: CASSYFTQGARAFF
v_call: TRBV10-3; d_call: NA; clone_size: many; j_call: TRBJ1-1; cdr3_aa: CAAGRTVNTEAFF
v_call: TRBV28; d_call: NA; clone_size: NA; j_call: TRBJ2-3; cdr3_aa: CASSTTPTDTQYF
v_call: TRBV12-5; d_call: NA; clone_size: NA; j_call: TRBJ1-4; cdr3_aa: CASGLAWNEKLFF
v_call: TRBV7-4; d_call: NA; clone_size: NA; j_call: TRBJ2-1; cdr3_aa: CASSLIGSCYNEQFF
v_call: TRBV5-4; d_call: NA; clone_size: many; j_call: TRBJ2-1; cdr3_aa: CASSLSGGLGTYNEQFF